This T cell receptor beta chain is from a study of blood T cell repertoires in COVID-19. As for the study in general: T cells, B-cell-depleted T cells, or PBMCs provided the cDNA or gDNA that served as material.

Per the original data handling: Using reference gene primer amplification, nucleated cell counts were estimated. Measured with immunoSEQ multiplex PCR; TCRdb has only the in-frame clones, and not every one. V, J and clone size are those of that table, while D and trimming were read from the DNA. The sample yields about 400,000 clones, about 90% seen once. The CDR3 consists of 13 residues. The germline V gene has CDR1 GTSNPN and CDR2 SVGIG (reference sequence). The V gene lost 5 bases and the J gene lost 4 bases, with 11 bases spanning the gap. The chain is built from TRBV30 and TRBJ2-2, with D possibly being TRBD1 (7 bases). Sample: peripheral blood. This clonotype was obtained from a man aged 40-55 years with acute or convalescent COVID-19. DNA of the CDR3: TGTGCCTGGGACAGGGAGGTCACCGGGGAGCTGTTTTTT. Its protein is CAWDREVTGELFF.